The present T cell receptor beta chain was sequenced within a study of post-analysis software for immune sequencing data. General study points: Roughly 5 TRBV segments, TRBV5-6, TRBV5-1 and TRBV20-1 among them, were found more frequent in patients than controls.

The table lists this clonotype with many counts. Its antigen is unidentified. CDR3 length: 12 amino acids. Trimming pared 4 bases from V and 6 bases from J, leaving 12 bases between. Germline V gene data show CDR1 as SQVTM and CDR2 as ANQGSEA. Unique molecular identifiers had been added to the TCR beta cDNA libraries. MiXCR, applied by TCRdb to the PCR reads, yields one record per CDR3 protein. In the table there are about 500,000 distinct CDR3 sequences, approximately 45% of which are singletons. The receptor was derived from a girl aged 5-17 years with multiple sclerosis. The V gene is TRBV29-1, the J gene TRBJ1-2; possibly TRBD1 for D (6 bases). Sequencing was carried out using blood. In nucleotides, the CDR3 is TGCAGCGTTGCCCAGGGGCAGGATGGCTACACCTTC. It translates to CSVAQGQDGYTF.